The present entry profiles one T cell receptor (beta chain) with its context. This record comes from a study of blood T cell repertoires in COVID-19. Overall study: Sites in the United States, Italy and Spain provided acute and convalescent COVID-19 samples. T cells, B-cell-depleted T cells, or PBMCs supplied cDNA or gDNA.

Original methodology: Estimated nucleated cell counts came from reference gene primer amplification. Data came from immunoSEQ multiplex PCR; TCRdb stores just in-frame clones and leaves some out. V, J and clone size were drawn from that table, and D and trimming were deduced from the DNA. The sample lists over 80,000 clones, approximately 85% seen once, with about 7.3% in the top ten. Unmatched junction bases numbered 12, after V lost 3 bases and J lost 6 bases. CDR1 and CDR2 from the germline V gene are MDHEN and SYDVKM. CDR3 length: 17 amino acids. Sequenced sample: peripheral blood. This receptor was obtained from a man in his 70s with acute or convalescent COVID-19. The genes are TRBV28 and TRBJ2-5, with TRBD1 identical over 11 bases. The CDR3 spells CASSFPPGQGVSKTQYF. CDR3 sequence (DNA): TGTGCCAGCAGTTTTCCACCGGGACAGGGGGTTTCGAAGACCCAGTACTTC.